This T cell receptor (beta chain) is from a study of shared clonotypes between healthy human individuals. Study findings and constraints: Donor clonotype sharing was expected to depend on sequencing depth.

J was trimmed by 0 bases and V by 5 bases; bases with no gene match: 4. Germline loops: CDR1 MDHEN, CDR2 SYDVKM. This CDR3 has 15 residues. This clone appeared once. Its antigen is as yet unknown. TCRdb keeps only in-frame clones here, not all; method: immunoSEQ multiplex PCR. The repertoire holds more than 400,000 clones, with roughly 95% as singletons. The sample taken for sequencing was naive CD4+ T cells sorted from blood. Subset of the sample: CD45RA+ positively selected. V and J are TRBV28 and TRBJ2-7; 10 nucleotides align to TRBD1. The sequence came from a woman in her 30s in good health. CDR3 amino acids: CASSLGTGVSYEQYF. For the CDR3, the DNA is TGTGCCAGCAGTCTTGGGACAGGGGTCTCCTACGAGCAGTACTTC.